The clone carrying this T cell receptor beta chain was detected only a few times. This entry comes from a study of blood T cells in healthy people across ages. Sample-barcoded 5' priming and a J-beta primer mix drove a second PCR of roughly 7 to 11 cycles. Each CDR3 protein gets one entry after TCRdb re-called the 5' RACE reads with MiXCR. The sample has roughly 800,000 distinct CDR3 sequences, 25% seen once. This same sample was also taken into another study, of T cells of mothers and their children.

This receptor was taken from a boy between 10 and 17 years old in good health. Sequencing used blood.

The CDR3 here is CASSEFGGGYEQYF. The CDR3 DNA sequence: TGTGCCAGCAGTGAATTTGGAGGGGGCTACGAGCAGTACTTC. The V call is TRBV6-1, the J call TRBJ2-7; the D gene could be TRBD1 or TRBD2 (6 bases each). The length of the CDR3 is 14 residues. Germline V lookup: CDR1 MNHNS, CDR2 SASEGT. V was shortened by 2 bases and J by 3 bases, with 11 bases between the two germline ends.